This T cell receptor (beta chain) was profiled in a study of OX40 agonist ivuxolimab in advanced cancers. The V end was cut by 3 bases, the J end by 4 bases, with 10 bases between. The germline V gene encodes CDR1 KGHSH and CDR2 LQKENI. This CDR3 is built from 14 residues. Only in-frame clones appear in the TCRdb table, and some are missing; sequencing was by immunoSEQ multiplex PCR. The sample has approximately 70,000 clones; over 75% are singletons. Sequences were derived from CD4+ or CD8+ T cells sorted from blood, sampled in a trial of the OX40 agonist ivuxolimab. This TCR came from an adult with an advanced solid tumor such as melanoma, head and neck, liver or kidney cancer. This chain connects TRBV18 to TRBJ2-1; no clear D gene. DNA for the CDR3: TGTGCCAGCTCACCTCAACAGATTTACAATGAGCAGTTCTTC. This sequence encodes CASSPQQIYNEQFF.